This record covers a single T cell receptor (beta chain). Naive CD8 populations comprised CD45RO-negative cells positively selected for CCR7, excluding terminally differentiated effector memory CD45RA+ cells. Germline V gene data show CDR1 as LGHNT and CDR2 as FRNRAP. CDR3 length: 15 residues. After removal of 4 bases from V and 3 bases from J, the junction contained 6 bases not matched to a gene. This specimen comes from a study of shared clonotypes between healthy human individuals. Only in-frame clones appear in the TCRdb table, and some are missing; sequencing was by immunoSEQ multiplex PCR. This sample has about 2.1 million clones, with just over 90% found just once.

Sequencing was carried out using naive CD8+ T cells from PBMCs. The rearrangement joins TRBV12-5 to TRBJ2-5; 9 nucleotides match TRBD1. The source is a man aged 18 to 30 in good health. Some clones in this sample may be carry-over from other donors' samples. CDR3 region: CASGSGQGRKETQYF. Written as DNA, the CDR3 is TGTGCTAGTGGTTCCGGACAGGGGAGGAAAGAGACCCAGTACTTC.